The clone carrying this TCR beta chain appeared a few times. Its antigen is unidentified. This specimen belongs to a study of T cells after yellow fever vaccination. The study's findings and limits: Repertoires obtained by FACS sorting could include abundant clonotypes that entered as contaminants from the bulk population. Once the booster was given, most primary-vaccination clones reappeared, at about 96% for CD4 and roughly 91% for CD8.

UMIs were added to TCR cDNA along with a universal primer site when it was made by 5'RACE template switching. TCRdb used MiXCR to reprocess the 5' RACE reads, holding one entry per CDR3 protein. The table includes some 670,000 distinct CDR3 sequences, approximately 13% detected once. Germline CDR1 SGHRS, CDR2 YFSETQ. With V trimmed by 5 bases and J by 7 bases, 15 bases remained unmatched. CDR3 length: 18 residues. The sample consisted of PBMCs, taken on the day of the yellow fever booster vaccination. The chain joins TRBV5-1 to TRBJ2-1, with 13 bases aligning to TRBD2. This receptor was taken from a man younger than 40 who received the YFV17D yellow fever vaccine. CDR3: CASSTGTSGTRRTNEQFF. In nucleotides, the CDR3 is TGCGCCAGCAGTACCGGGACTAGCGGGACCCGACGGACAAATGAGCAGTTCTTC.